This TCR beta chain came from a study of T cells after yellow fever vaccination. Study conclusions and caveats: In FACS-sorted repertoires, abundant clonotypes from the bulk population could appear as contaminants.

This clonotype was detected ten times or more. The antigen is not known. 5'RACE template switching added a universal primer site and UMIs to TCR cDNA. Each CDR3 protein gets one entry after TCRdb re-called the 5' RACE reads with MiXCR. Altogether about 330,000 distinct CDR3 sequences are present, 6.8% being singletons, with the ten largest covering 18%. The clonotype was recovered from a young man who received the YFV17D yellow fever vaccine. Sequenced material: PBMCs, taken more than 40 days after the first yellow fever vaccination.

This CDR3 is CASSVGGSPADTQYF. DNA of the CDR3: TGTGCCAGCAGCGTAGGGGGGAGCCCGGCAGATACGCAGTATTTT. The V call is TRBV9, the J call TRBJ2-3, with D perhaps assigned TRBD1 or TRBD2 (5 bases each). Per germline, CDR1 SGDLS and CDR2 YYNGEE. The ends were cut back, 0 bases at V and 4 bases at J, with 12 bases in the middle. The CDR3 consists of 15 residues.